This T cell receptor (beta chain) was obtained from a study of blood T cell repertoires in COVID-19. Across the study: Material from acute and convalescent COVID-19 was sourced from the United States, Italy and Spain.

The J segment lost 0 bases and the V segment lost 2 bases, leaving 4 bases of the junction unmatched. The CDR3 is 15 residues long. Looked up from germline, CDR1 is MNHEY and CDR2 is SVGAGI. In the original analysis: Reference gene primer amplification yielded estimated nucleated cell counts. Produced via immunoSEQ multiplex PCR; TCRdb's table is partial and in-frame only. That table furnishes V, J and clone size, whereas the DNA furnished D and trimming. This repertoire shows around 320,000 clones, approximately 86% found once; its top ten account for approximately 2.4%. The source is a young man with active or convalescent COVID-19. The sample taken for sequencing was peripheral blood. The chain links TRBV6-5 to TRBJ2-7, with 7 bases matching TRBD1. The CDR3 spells CASSYGAGGSYEQYF. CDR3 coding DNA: TGTGCCAGCAGTTACGGAGCAGGGGGCTCCTACGAGCAGTACTTC.